The 23 T cell receptor beta chains below all came from one sample that was sequenced in a study of blood T cell repertoires in COVID-19. The assay was immunoSEQ multiplex PCR, and TCRdb's table has in-frame clones only and misses some. The sample shows tens of thousands of clones, 79% of them seen only once. The material sequenced was peripheral blood. Every receptor here comes from a man in his sixties with acute or convalescent COVID-19.

V is TRBV11-2 and J is TRBJ2-1, with TRBD2 matching 8 bases. The germline V gene has CDR1 SGHAT and CDR2 FQNNGV. V lost 3 bases and J lost 8; bases outside the gene matches: 12. The length of the CDR3 is 16 residues. The DNA for the CDR3 is TGTGCCAGCAGCTTGGAAGGGACTAGGGGAGGGCATGAGCAGTTCTTC. Translating gives CASSLEGTRGGHEQFF.

This chain joins TRBV28 and TRBJ2-7, with TRBD2 as a possible D gene (7 bases). V lost 8 bases to trimming and J lost 8 bases, with 10 bases between them. The germline V gene has CDR1 MDHEN and CDR2 SYDVKM. The CDR3 contains 10 residues. DNA for the CDR3: TGTGCCAGCGAGGGGGGGAAGCAGTACTTC. It is translated as CASEGGKQYF.

The chain joins TRBV5-5 to TRBJ2-1, with TRBD2 identical over 11 bases. CDR1 and CDR2 (germline): SGHKS, YYEKEE (reference sequence). The J segment lost 6 bases and the V segment lost 4 bases, leaving 6 bases of the junction unmatched. The CDR3 consists of 15 residues. CDR3 bases: TGTGCCAGCAGCCGACTAGCGGGATCATCCAATGAGCAGTTCTTC. Residues: CASSRLAGSSNEQFF. Full variable domain (remainder filled in from reference TRBV5-5 and TRBJ2-1): DAGVTQSPTHLIKTRGQQVTLRCSPISGHKSVSWYQQVLGQGPQFIFQYYEKEERGRGNFPDRFSARQFPNYSSELNVNALLLGDSALYLCASSRLAGSSNEQFFGPGTRLTVL.

The chain joins TRBV7-2 to TRBJ2-7; TRBD2 might be the D (5 bases). CDR3 length: 12 residues. Germline V lookup: CDR1 SGHTA, CDR2 FQGNSA. The V and J ends lost 3 bases and 7 bases respectively, with 10 bases between them. CDR3 sequence: CASSFPEGEQYF. CDR3 nucleotides: TGTGCCAGCAGCTTCCCCGAGGGTGAGCAGTACTTC. Looking up the rest from reference TRBV7-2 and TRBJ2-7 gives the full variable domain: GAGVSQSPSNKVTEKGKDVELRCDPISGHTALYWYRQSLGQGLEFLIYFQGNSAPDKSGLPSDRFSAERTGGSVSTLTIQRTQQEDSAVYLCASSFPEGEQYFGPGTRLTVT.

The V call is TRBV10-3, the J call TRBJ2-5; TRBD1 is a possible D gene (6 bases). Trimming removed 2 bases at V and 2 bases at J, with 15 bases between. The CDR3 totals 16 residues. The germline V gene encodes CDR1 ENHRY and CDR2 SYGVKD. The CDR3 protein is CAISEPGTPQQETQYF. CDR3 DNA sequence: TGTGCCATCAGTGAGCCTGGGACACCGCAACAAGAGACCCAGTACTTC.

The rearrangement links TRBV15 to TRBJ2-6; D remains ambiguous. Germline assignment: CDR1 LNHNV and CDR2 YYDKDF (reference sequence). This CDR3 has 19 residues. V lost 3 bases and J 0 bases, leaving 18 bases between the germline ends. Here the CDR3 reads CATSRERSSKYSGANVLTF. CDR3 in DNA: TGTGCCACCAGCAGGGAAAGGAGCTCCAAATACTCTGGGGCCAACGTCCTGACTTTC.

In this sample, this clone turned up once. The V gene is TRBV12-2, the J gene TRBJ2-1; the listed D gene, TRBD2, was not tested against the DNA. TRBV12-2 has pseudogene status. The CDR3 has 14 amino acids. CDR3 sequence (DNA): TGTGCAAGTCGCTTTCTGACTAGAGACAATGAGCAGTTCTTC. Amino acid sequence: CASRFLTRDNEQFF.

The chain couples TRBV10-2 to TRBJ2-7, with 11 bases matching TRBD2. With 4 bases clipped from V and 3 bases from J, the junction kept 5 bases outside the gene matches. CDR1 WSHSY and CDR2 SAAADI come from the germline V gene. CDR3 length: 15 amino acids. In DNA form, the CDR3 reads TGCGCCAGCAGTGTACTAGCGGGAGAGCTCTACGAGCAGTACTTC. It yields the protein CASSVLAGELYEQYF.

The V call is TRBV7-3, the J call TRBJ2-3; D perhaps matches TRBD1 (6 bases). The V gene's germline CDR1 is SGHTA and CDR2 FQGTGA. The germline V and J ends were trimmed by 5 bases and 5 bases, with 14 bases remaining between them. This CDR3 contains 14 residues. For the CDR3, the DNA is TGTGCCAGCAGCCCAGGGGCAGGGGTAGATACGCAGTATTTT. Protein sequence: CASSPGAGVDTQYF.

The chain couples TRBV30 to TRBJ1-5, with D maybe TRBD1 (6 bases). CDR3 size: 14 residues. Trimming left V 5 bases short and J 10 bases short, with 21 bases between. Germline CDR1 is GTSNPN and CDR2 is SVGIG (reference sequence). CDR3 sequence reads: CAWCQGQTNSPQHF. The CDR3 region has the DNA TGTGCCTGGTGCCAGGGGCAGACTAATTCTCCCCAGCATTTT.

The chain uses TRBV2 and TRBJ2-1; unclear D gene. Germline CDR1 and CDR2: SNHLY and FYNNEI. This CDR3 spans 15 amino acids. The V end lost 6 bases, the J end lost 0 bases, and 12 bases lay between the germline ends. Here the CDR3 reads CASRPGFSSYNEQFF. The CDR3 DNA reads TGTGCCAGCAGGCCCGGGTTCTCCTCCTACAATGAGCAGTTCTTC.

V usage is TRBV28 and J usage is TRBJ1-5; D ambiguous. CDR3 length: 13 amino acids. Germline lookup yields CDR1 MDHEN and CDR2 SYDVKM. Between the trimmed V and J ends, which lost 2 bases and 4 bases, there was a span of 6 bases. CDR3 residues: CASSLQNNQPQHF. The CDR3, as DNA: TGTGCCAGCAGTTTACAGAATAATCAGCCCCAGCATTTT.

This chain connects TRBV30 to TRBJ2-5; D is uncertain. Per germline, CDR1 GTSNPN and CDR2 SVGIG (reference sequence). V shed 4 bases and J shed 5 bases, with 14 bases lying between them. This CDR3 has 13 amino acids. The CDR3 sequence: CAWNEVGWETQYF. In nucleotides, the CDR3 is TGTGCCTGGAACGAGGTTGGATGGGAGACCCAGTACTTC.

The chain is built from TRBV9 and TRBJ1-6, with a possible D match to TRBD1 (5 bases). This CDR3 contains 14 residues. The V and J ends lost 3 bases and 10 bases respectively, with 14 bases between them. The germline gives CDR1 SGDLS, CDR2 YYNGEE. CDR3 DNA sequence: TGTGCCAGCAGCGCCAGGTGGGGGGACTCACCCCTCCACTTT. This encodes CASSARWGDSPLHF. Full variable domain (outside the CDR3, taken from reference TRBV9 and TRBJ1-6): DSGVTQTPKHLITATGQRVTLRCSPRSGDLSVYWYQQSLDQGLQFLIQYYNGEERAKGNILERFSAQQFPDLHSELNLSSLELGDSALYFCASSARWGDSPLHFGNGTRLTVT.

The rearrangement uses TRBV27 and TRBJ2-5, with D possibly being TRBD2 (7 bases). The CDR3 loop spans 14 amino acids. CDR1 MNHEY and CDR2 SMNVEV come from the germline V gene (reference sequence). The V end lost 2 bases, the J end lost 7 bases, and 14 bases lay between the germline ends. This CDR3 reads CASSLKEGGRTQYF. The CDR3 bases are TGTGCCAGCAGTTTAAAGGAGGGGGGGCGGACCCAGTACTTC.

This clone was counted only a few times. This chain links TRBV5-4 with TRBJ1-6; 10 nucleotides line up with TRBD1. The CDR3 loop spans 16 amino acids. CDR1 is SGHNT and CDR2 is YYREEE in the germline V gene (reference sequence). Germline trimming cut 4 bases from V and 4 bases from J; bases unmatched to any gene: 5. CDR3 in amino acids: CASSGQGGDYNSPLHF. In DNA form, the CDR3 reads TGTGCCAGCAGCGGACAGGGGGGGGATTATAATTCACCCCTCCACTTT.

The gene calls are TRBV3-1 (or the pseudogene TRBV3-2) and TRBJ1-5; possibly TRBD1 for D (5 bases). The germline gives CDR1 LGHDT, CDR2 YNNKEL (reference sequence). The CDR3 has 16 amino acids. V was trimmed by 0 bases and J by 3 bases, leaving 12 bases between them. The CDR3 reads CASSQESGPSNQPQHF. For the CDR3, the DNA is TGTGCCAGCAGCCAAGAATCAGGGCCCTCCAATCAGCCCCAGCATTTT.

The chain couples TRBV24-1 to TRBJ2-5; 7 bases are a match to TRBD2. The CDR3 is 12 residues long. Looked up from germline, CDR1 is KGHDR and CDR2 is SFDVKD. Trimming removed 0 bases from V and 9 bases from J; junction bases left unmatched: 0. The CDR3 nucleotides are TGTGCCACCAGTGATTTGCGGGGGGCCCAGTACTTC. Residues: CATSDLRGAQYF.

The chain recombines TRBV15 with TRBJ2-3; D possibly corresponds to TRBD2 (6 bases). Trimming removed 9 bases at V and 9 bases at J, with 13 bases between. CDR3 length: 11 amino acids. CDR1 LNHNV and CDR2 YYDKDF come from the germline V gene (reference sequence). The CDR3, as DNA: TGTGCCACGGAGGGAAAGAACACGCAGTATTTT. This codes for CATEGKNTQYF.

This clone was seen just once. This chain links TRBV30 with TRBJ2-7, with TRBD2 as a possible D gene (6 bases). Deletions cut 5 bases from V and 0 bases from J, with 11 bases between. Germline V gene sequence: CDR1 GTSNPN, CDR2 SVGIG (reference sequence). The CDR3 sequence is 13 residues long. CDR3 sequence: CAWSGGTSYEQYF. The CDR3 DNA reads TGTGCCTGGTCGGGCGGGACCTCCTACGAGCAGTACTTC. Complete variable domain (other parts from reference TRBV30 and TRBJ2-7): SQTIHQWPATLVQPVGSPLSLECTVEGTSNPNLYWYRQAAGRGLQLLFYSVGIGQISSEVPQNLSASRPQDRQFILSSKKLLLSDSGFYLCAWSGGTSYEQYFGPGTRLTVT.

The chain employs TRBV6-5 and TRBJ2-7; 8 positions agree with TRBD1. The CDR3 runs 15 residues. With 3 bases clipped from V and 2 bases from J, the junction kept 6 bases outside the gene matches. Germline V lookup: CDR1 MNHEY, CDR2 SVGAGI. The CDR3 DNA sequence: TGTGCCAGCAGTTATGGAGGACAGGGTACCTACGAGCAGTACTTC. Translation: CASSYGGQGTYEQYF.

This clone has only a few counts. This chain uses TRBV6-5 with TRBJ2-7, with D perhaps matching TRBD1 (6 bases). This CDR3 comprises 15 residues. The V gene's germline CDR1 is MNHEY and CDR2 SVGAGI. V was clipped by 0 bases and J by 4 bases, with 13 bases between them. CDR3 nucleotides: TGTGCCAGCAGTTACTCGTTGGGGGCCGAATACGAGCAGTACTTC. Amino acid sequence: CASSYSLGAEYEQYF.

This chain links TRBV27 with TRBJ1-4; 10 bases agree with TRBD1. Germline assignment: CDR1 MNHEY and CDR2 SMNVEV (reference sequence). CDR3 length: 13 amino acids. With 6 bases clipped from V and 10 bases from J, the junction kept 5 bases outside the gene matches. The CDR3 coding sequence is TGTGCCAGCAGAGGGACAGGGGTGGGAAAACTGTTTTTT. Protein: CASRGTGVGKLFF. Looking up the rest from reference TRBV27 and TRBJ1-4 gives the full variable domain: EAQVTQNPRYLITVTGKKLTVTCSQNMNHEYMSWYRQDPGLGLRQIYYSMNVEVTDKGDVPEGYKVSRKEKRNFPLILESPSPNQTSLYFCASRGTGVGKLFFGSGTQLSVL.